This is a list of T cell receptor beta chains from one sample in a study of cytotoxic CD8 clonotypes in ibrutinib-treated CLL. Clones were sequenced by immunoSEQ multiplex PCR, and TCRdb holds only the in-frame ones, with some missing. Among over 70,000 clones listed, just over 85% were seen once. Sequences were derived from PBMCs, sampled before ibrutinib treatment. Receptors originate from a human donor with chronic lymphocytic leukemia. The CDR3 runs from the conserved cysteine through the conserved F or W. A D gene is named only where the DNA matches it firmly. The size of a clone is reported for some rows only, either as once, few or many, or as a class for expanded clones.

D gene,clone size,V gene,J gene,CDR3 protein,CDR3 DNA
NA,NA,TRBV7-9,TRBJ1-2,CASSLVSGWDGYTF,TGTGCCAGCAGCTTAGTCTCGGGTTGGGATGGCTACACCTTC
NA,NA,TRBV30,TRBJ2-7,CAWSVRSGLFFF,TGTGCCTGGAGTGTACGAAGTGGGCTCTTTTTCTTC
TRBD2,NA,TRBV11-2,TRBJ2-5,CASSERTSGRAQETQYF,TGTGCCAGCAGCGAGAGGACTAGCGGGAGGGCCCAAGAGACCCAGTACTTC
TRBD1,NA,TRBV7-9,TRBJ1-2,CASSSRDRGWPGANYGYTF,TGTGCCAGCAGCTCGAGAGACAGGGGGTGGCCCGGGGCGAACTATGGCTACACCTTC
NA,once,TRBV5-1,TRBJ2-7,CASSLGAGGSLTYEQYF,TGCGCCAGCAGCTTGGGAGCGGGTGGGTCTCTGACCTACGAGCAGTACTTC
NA,NA,TRBV4-3,TRBJ2-3,CASSRRGADTQYF,TGCGCCAGCAGCCGACGGGGAGCGGATACGCAGTATTTT
NA,NA,TRBV28,TRBJ1-4,CASSLMGATNEKLFF,TGTGCCAGCAGTTTGATGGGGGCAACTAATGAAAAACTGTTTTTT
NA,few,TRBV27,TRBJ2-1,CASSLSSGGAGNEQFF,TGTGCCAGCAGTTTATCCTCTGGGGGCGCCGGCAATGAGCAGTTCTTC
NA,NA,TRBV2,TRBJ2-1,CASSEMVRQFF,TGTGCCAGCAGTGAAATGGTACGGCAGTTCTTC
NA,NA,TRBV28,TRBJ1-1,CASSYPGRGTEAFF,TGTGCCAGCAGTTATCCAGGTAGGGGGACTGAAGCTTTCTTT
TRBD1,NA,TRBV28,TRBJ1-2,CATLDRADYGYTF,TGTGCCACCCTAGACAGGGCGGACTATGGCTACACCTTC
NA,NA,TRBV7-9,TRBJ2-2,CASGTGWGPNTGELFF,TGTGCCAGCGGCACTGGGTGGGGCCCGAACACCGGGGAGCTGTTTTTT
NA,NA,TRBV1,TRBJ2-1,CTSSQGVIQREAGEQFF,TGCACCAGCAGCCAAGGGGTGATCCAGCGGGAGGCGGGTGAGCAGTTCTTC
TRBD2,NA,TRBV29-1,TRBJ2-5,CSVPALGGRAPETQYF,TGCAGCGTTCCCGCCCTGGGCGGGAGGGCCCCGGAGACCCAGTACTTC
NA,NA,TRBV27,TRBJ2-2,CASRKAGRGELFF,TGTGCCAGCAGAAAGGCGGGTAGGGGGGAGCTGTTTTTT
NA,NA,TRBV18,TRBJ1-5,CASSLNRDNQPQHF,TGTGCCAGCTCACTTAACAGGGACAATCAGCCCCAGCATTTT
NA,NA,TRBV30,TRBJ1-2,CAWSYGLNYGYTF,TGTGCCTGGAGTTATGGGCTTAACTATGGCTACACCTTC
NA,NA,TRBV28,TRBJ2-7,CASMGAGDTYEQYF,TGTGCCAGCATGGGGGCAGGGGATACCTACGAGCAGTACTTC
NA,medium-sized,TRBV19,TRBJ2-7,CASSSGVSYEQYF,TGTGCCAGTAGTTCAGGCGTATCGTACGAGCAGTACTTC
NA,NA,TRBV7-9,TRBJ2-5,CASSLVATKETQYF,TGTGCCAGCAGCTTAGTCGCGACTAAAGAGACCCAGTACTTC
NA,NA,TRBV5-1,TRBJ2-3,CASSFSGTGFKGTDTQYF,TGCGCCAGCAGCTTTAGCGGGACAGGATTTAAGGGCACAGATACGCAGTATTTT
NA,NA,TRBV7-9,TRBJ1-3,CASSPVGGSGNTIYF,TGTGCCAGCAGCCCCGTTGGGGGCAGCGGAAACACCATATATTTT
NA,few,TRBV6-1,TRBJ1-2,CASSDHNYNYGYTF,TGTGCCAGCAGTGATCACAACTATAACTATGGCTACACCTTC
NA,NA,TRBV6-1,TRBJ1-2,CASSEVQVYGYTF,TGTGCCAGCAGTGAAGTACAGGTCTATGGCTACACCTTC
NA,NA,TRBV19,TRBJ2-5,CASSGGGAHQETQYF,TGTGCCAGTAGTGGAGGGGGCGCCCACCAAGAGACCCAGTACTTC
NA,NA,TRBV15,TRBJ1-1,CATSRDGLNTEAFF,TGTGCCACCAGCAGAGATGGGCTGAACACTGAAGCTTTCTTT
NA,NA,TRBV5-6,TRBJ1-3,CASSFGLGPSSGNTIYF,TGTGCCAGCAGCTTCGGGTTGGGGCCTAGCTCTGGAAACACCATATATTTT
NA,once,TRBV11-2,TRBJ2-5,CASSLQGTGETQYF,TGTGCCAGCAGCTTACAGGGGACCGGGGAGACCCAGTACTTC
NA,NA,TRBV7-8,TRBJ2-1,CASSQGLPSYNEQFF,TGTGCCAGCAGCCAAGGACTACCCTCCTACAATGAGCAGTTCTTC
NA,NA,TRBV7-9,TRBJ2-1,CAGYGSSYNEQFF,TGTGCCGGATACGGGAGCTCCTACAATGAGCAGTTCTTC
NA,NA,TRBV5-6,TRBJ1-1,CASSLAGNAAIAFF,TGTGCCAGCAGCTTGGCCGGAAATGCTGCCATAGCTTTCTTT
NA,NA,TRBV28,TRBJ2-7,CASSLQGSNEQYF,TGTGCCAGCAGTTTACAGGGGAGTAACGAGCAGTACTTC
NA,NA,TRBV6-1,TRBJ1-2,CASSVQEYGYTF,TGTGCCAGCAGCGTACAGGAGTATGGCTACACCTTC
TRBD1,once,TRBV15,TRBJ2-4,CATSSQPGTGRFRTKNIQYF,TGTGCCACCAGCAGCCAACCCGGGACAGGCCGTTTCCGAACCAAAAACATTCAGTACTTC
NA,NA,TRBV18,TRBJ2-1,CASSPGTQEFF,TGTGCCAGCTCACCCGGGACACAGGAGTTCTTC
NA,once,TRBV7-3,TRBJ2-5,CASSLGRGQETQYF,TGTGCCAGCAGCTTAGGAAGGGGCCAAGAGACCCAGTACTTC
TRBD2,few,TRBV19,TRBJ2-1,CASSIGSGNSLREGREQFF,TGTGCCAGTAGTATAGGCTCAGGAAATAGTCTACGGGAGGGCCGAGAGCAGTTCTTC
NA,NA,TRBV7-9,TRBJ1-4,CASSLKPTHEKLFF,TGTGCCAGCAGCTTAAAACCCACGCACGAAAAACTGTTTTTT
NA,NA,TRBV4-2,TRBJ1-4,CASSQDQAANVDKEKLFF,TGTGCCAGCAGCCAAGATCAGGCGGCAAACGTGGATAAGGAAAAACTGTTTTTT
NA,few,TRBV28,TRBJ2-7,CASSLFSEQYF,TGTGCCAGCAGTTTGTTTAGTGAGCAGTACTTC